The rows below give T cell receptor beta chains drawn from one sample of a study of technical replicates of blood from several donors. Method: immunoSEQ multiplex PCR; TCRdb's copy keeps in-frame clones and lacks some. The sample records approximately 59,000 clones, about 86% being singletons. The sequenced sample was PBMCs. These receptors all stem from a human donor in good health. Some clones in this sample may be carry-over from other donors' samples. Each CDR3 is given with its conserved first and last residue. Fields, in order: clone size, V gene, D gene, J gene, CDR3 length, CDR3 DNA, CDR3 protein. D genes are given only for firm matches. Not all rows give a size; the values are once, few, many and, for expanded clones, a class.

few	TRBV6-4	TRBD2	TRBJ2-1	16	TGTGCCAGCAGTGATGGCCCAGCGGGGGGGAACAATGAGCAGTTCTTC	CASSDGPAGGNNEQFF
.	TRBV7-6	TRBD2	TRBJ2-1	15	TGTGCCAGCTCAGGCGGGGGGAAGCCGGGCAATGAGCAGTTCTTC	CASSGGGKPGNEQFF
.	TRBV6-1	TRBD2	TRBJ2-2	14	TGTGCCGGTAGCGGGACTAGCGGGCCCGGGGAGCTGTTTTTT	CAGSGTSGPGELFF
.	TRBV7-2	TRBD1	TRBJ1-2	15	TGTGCCAGCAGCTTAACCGGACAGGCTGACTATGGCTACACCTTC	CASSLTGQADYGYTF
.	TRBV14	TRBD2	TRBJ2-7	16	TGTGCCAGCAGCCCCCTTTGGGGGACTAGCGGCTACGAGCAGTACTTC	CASSPLWGTSGYEQYF
.	TRBV7-2	TRBD1	TRBJ1-5	16	TGTGCCAGCAGCTTAGGACAGGGGGCGAGCAATCAGCCCCAGCATTTT	CASSLGQGASNQPQHF
.	TRBV10-3	TRBD1	TRBJ1-5	16	TGTGCCATCAGTGTGGACAGGGATTATAGCAATCAGCCCCAGCATTTT	CAISVDRDYSNQPQHF
.	TRBV7-2	.	TRBJ2-3	14	TGTGCCAGCAGGTCCGACCTCGGGACAGATACGCAGTATTTT	CASRSDLGTDTQYF
.	TRBV4-3	TRBD1	TRBJ1-5	14	TGCGCCAGCAGCCAGAGGACAGGGAGTCAGCCCCAGCATTTT	CASSQRTGSQPQHF
.	TRBV5-4	.	TRBJ1-3	14	TGTGCCAGCAGCTTACAGGGCGCTGGAAACACCATATATTTT	CASSLQGAGNTIYF
.	TRBV9	TRBD1	TRBJ1-6	15	TGTGCCAGCACCGAAGACAGGGGCTATAATTCACCCCTCCACTTT	CASTEDRGYNSPLHF
few	TRBV10-3	TRBD1	TRBJ1-2	14	TGTGCCATCAGCCCCGGGACAGGGACTTCTGGCTACACCTTC	CAISPGTGTSGYTF
.	TRBV6-6	TRBD2	TRBJ2-5	12	TGTGCCAGCTCGGGACTAGCGGAGACCCAGTACTTC	CASSGLAETQYF
few	TRBV4-2	.	TRBJ2-5	14	TGTGCCAGCAGCCAAGTTTTGCAGGCAGAGACCCAGTACTTC	CASSQVLQAETQYF
.	TRBV19	.	TRBJ1-6	18	TGTGCCAGTAGTAGGTCGTTCGTGCAGGGCCCCTATAATTCACCCCTCCACTTT	CASSRSFVQGPYNSPLHF
.	TRBV7-7	TRBD1	TRBJ2-7	13	TGTGCCAGCAGCCAAAGAGACAGGGGCGAGCAGTACTTC	CASSQRDRGEQYF
.	TRBV4-3	.	TRBJ1-5	15	TGCGCCAGCAGCCAAGTTGCGGGGGATAGTCAGCCCCAGCATTTT	CASSQVAGDSQPQHF
.	TRBV7-6	.	TRBJ1-5	13	TGTGCCAGCAGCTTAGATTCATCTCAGCCCCAGCATTTT	CASSLDSSQPQHF
.	TRBV4-2	TRBD1	TRBJ2-7	15	TGTGCCAGCAGCCAACCCGGGACAGGCGACTACGAGCAGTACTTC	CASSQPGTGDYEQYF
.	TRBV6-6	.	TRBJ2-7	11	TGTGCCAGCAGCCCACCCGGGGAGCAGTACTTC	CASSPPGEQYF
.	TRBV5-1	TRBD1	TRBJ1-1	14	TGCGCCAGCAGCAGCGGACAGGGAGGCACTGAAGCTTTCTTT	CASSSGQGGTEAFF
once	TRBV7-3	.	TRBJ2-7	15	TGTGCCAGCAGCTCCTCCTCCCAGGGGAACCGAGCAGTGTACTTC	CASSSSSQGNRAVYF
.	TRBV19	.	TRBJ2-7	13	TGTGCCAGTACCCGGAGGGGTACCTACGAGCAGTACTTC	CASTRRGTYEQYF
.	TRBV29-1	TRBD2	TRBJ2-3	15	TGCAGCGCGATACTAGCGGAACCTAGCACAGATACGCAGTATTTT	CSAILAEPSTDTQYF
few	TRBV5-8	.	TRBJ1-2	13	TGTGCCAGCACCGAAGGAGCTAACTATGGCTACACCTTC	CASTEGANYGYTF
.	TRBV4-2	.	TRBJ2-3	13	TGTGCCAGCAGCCGTCTGAGCACAGATACGCAGTATTTT	CASSRLSTDTQYF
few	TRBV30	.	TRBJ1-5	14	TGTGCCTGGAGCCTAGGGGATGGCAATCAGCCCCAGCATTTT	CAWSLGDGNQPQHF
.	TRBV30	TRBD1	TRBJ1-5	14	TGTGCCTGGAGCCCCAGGGGGGGCAATCAGCCCCAGCATTTT	CAWSPRGGNQPQHF
.	TRBV5-1	.	TRBJ2-7	13	TGCGCCAGCCTCAGGGGTGCCCCAGACGAGCAGTACTTC	CASLRGAPDEQYF
.	TRBV7-2	.	TRBJ2-3	14	TGTGCCAGCAGCCCCGATGGCAGCACAGATACGCAGTATTTT	CASSPDGSTDTQYF
once	TRBV20-1	.	TRBJ2-3	10	TGCAGTGCCCGATTGGCTACGCAGTATTTT	CSARLATQYF
.	TRBV19	.	TRBJ2-2	12	TGTGCCGTTAAGGAGGACACCGGGGAGCTGTTTTTT	CAVKEDTGELFF
.	TRBV15	TRBD2	TRBJ2-7	15	TGTGCCACCAGCAGGAGGGAGGGGAGGCTTGTCGAGCAGTACTTC	CATSRREGRLVEQYF
.	TRBV4-1	.	TRBJ2-1	15	TGCGCCAGCAGCCAAGGCCGCCTAAGCCCCGATGAGCAGTTCTTC	CASSQGRLSPDEQFF
.	TRBV5-4	TRBD2	TRBJ2-1	14	TGTGCCAGCAGTCCGGCGGGGGGGCGTGATGAGCAGTTCTTC	CASSPAGGRDEQFF
.	TRBV14	.	TRBJ2-2	13	TGTGCCAGCAGCCCCTCAGGGCGCGGGGAGCTGTTTTTT	CASSPSGRGELFF
.	TRBV6-6	.	TRBJ1-3	14	TGTGCCAGCAGGTTGGGGGCATCAGGAAACACCATATATTTT	CASRLGASGNTIYF
.	TRBV19	.	TRBJ2-6	16	TGTGCCAGTAGTATGATTTTTAGCTCTGGGGCCAACGTCCTGACTTTC	CASSMIFSSGANVLTF
.	TRBV28	.	TRBJ1-6	15	TGTGCCAGCAGTACTGCGCAGGGGTATAATTCACCCCTCCACTTT	CASSTAQGYNSPLHF
.	TRBV5-5	TRBD1	TRBJ1-2	14	TGTGCCAGCAGCCTGACAGGGGAGATCTATGGCTACACCTTC	CASSLTGEIYGYTF
.	TRBV7-2	TRBD1	TRBJ2-7	15	TGTGCCAGCAGCTTAGCCTCGGGACAGGGCTACGAGCAGTACTTC	CASSLASGQGYEQYF
.	TRBV2	.	TRBJ1-2	14	TGTGCCAGCATGAGATTGGGGGGGAAGTCTGGCTACACCTTC	CASMRLGGKSGYTF
.	TRBV7-3	.	TRBJ1-1	14	TGTGCCAGCAGCCGGGGTAGCCGGAACACTGAAGCTTTCTTT	CASSRGSRNTEAFF
.	TRBV30	.	TRBJ1-1	13	TGTGCCTGGAGTCCCCGGGTGGGCACTGAAGCTTTCTTT	CAWSPRVGTEAFF
.	TRBV21-1	.	TRBJ1-2	15	TGTGCCAGCAGCCCTCTCGTGGGGCCAGTAAACGGCTACACCTTC	CASSPLVGPVNGYTF
.	TRBV7-6	TRBD2	TRBJ2-3	17	TGTGCCAGCAGCTTTAGGACGAAGCGGGGATTCACAGATACGCAGTATTTT	CASSFRTKRGFTDTQYF
.	TRBV6-4	TRBD2	TRBJ2-3	14	TGTGCCAGCTCCTCCGGGGGGGCTTCCGATACGCAGTATTTT	CASSSGGASDTQYF
.	TRBV20-1	.	TRBJ2-1	11	TGCAGTGCTAGAGATAGAAATGAGCAGTTCTTC	CSARDRNEQFF
.	TRBV5-1	.	TRBJ1-4	12	TGCGCCAGCAGCCTCGGTGGTGAAAAACTGTTTTTT	CASSLGGEKLFF
.	TRBV7-2	TRBD1	TRBJ2-7	13	TGTGCCAGCAGGCGGACAGGGTCCTACGAGCAGTACTTC	CASRRTGSYEQYF